These 32 T cell receptor beta chains share one sample of origin, sequenced in a study of T cells in Graves' hyperthyroidism and ophthalmopathy (dated by TCRdb to between 2017 and 2020). Library prep was done by multiplex PCR. Sequencing was performed on an Illumina HiSeq 2000. The TCR beta CDR3 regions were amplified from RNA transcripts. A first-round RT-PCR of the TCR CDR3 used the HTBI primer set with the Qiagen OneStep RT-PCR kit. TCRdb reprocessed the public reads (quality trimming at Q25 with fastp, clone calling with MiXCR) and kept in-frame beta chains. Entries are consolidated by CDR3 protein sequence, retaining the most common genes and DNA. This sample holds about 840,000 distinct CDR3 sequences; around 38% were observed only once. The ten largest clones add up to 8.9% of the sample. The sequenced material came from blood. These receptors all come from a man younger than 30 with Graves' hyperthyroidism.

The table lists this clonotype with many counts. The chain recombines TRBV25-1 with TRBJ1-1; 7 bases are a match to TRBD1. The V gene's germline CDR1 is MGHDK and CDR2 SYGVNS. The CDR3 covers 15 residues. The J segment lost 7 bases and the V segment lost 3 bases, leaving 11 bases of the junction unmatched. CDR3: CASSEFGRGLGEAFF. The DNA for the CDR3 is TGTGCCAGCAGTGAGTTCGGCAGGGGGTTAGGTGAAGCTTTCTTT.

This clonotype appeared many times. The chain couples TRBV7-3 to TRBJ1-1; D unclear. The V gene lost 1 base and the J gene lost 1 base, with 4 bases spanning the gap. CDR1 and CDR2 from the germline V gene are SGHTA and FQGTGA. There are 13 residues in the CDR3. The CDR3 DNA is TGTGCCAGCAGCTTAATCACGAACACTGAAGCTTTCTTT. Translated, it gives CASSLITNTEAFF.

The chain carries TRBV7-3 and TRBJ2-2; possibly TRBD1 for D (6 bases). Germline values: CDR1 SGHTA, CDR2 FQGTGA. Trimming shortened V by 6 bases and J by 9 bases, and 8 bases separated the two germline ends. CDR3 length: 11 residues. CDR3 sequence reads: CASSGGRELFF. DNA for the CDR3: TGTGCCAGCAGTGGGGGCCGGGAGCTGTTTTTT.

This clonotype was observed at least ten times. At one end, the junction sequence differs from germline, possibly due to a read error. V gene TRBV12-3 or TRBV12-4 combines with J gene TRBJ1-1; D is ambiguous. CDR3 size: 12 residues. DNA of the CDR3: TGTGCCAGCAGCTTAGGGCCCACTGAAGCTTTCTTT. As protein: CASSLGPTEAFF.

This rearrangement joins TRBV10-3 to TRBJ2-2, with a possible D match to TRBD1 (5 bases). The length of the CDR3 is 15 residues. CDR1 is ENHRY and CDR2 is SYGVKD in the germline V gene. V gave up 7 bases and J gave up 0 bases, with 12 bases separating them. Here the CDR3 DNA reads TGTGCCATCACTCAGGGTAACGCGAACACCGGGGAGCTGTTTTTT. Protein sequence: CAITQGNANTGELFF.

This clonotype was counted ten times or more. The V and J genes are TRBV19 and TRBJ2-2; D perhaps matches TRBD2 (5 bases). Germline loops: CDR1 LNHDA, CDR2 SQIVND (reference sequence). This CDR3 region has 13 residues. V lost 7 bases to trimming and J lost 6 bases, with 12 bases between them. CDR3 loop: CASTAGWAGELFF. CDR3 nucleotide sequence: TGTGCCAGTACGGCGGGTTGGGCCGGGGAGCTGTTTTTT.

This chain connects TRBV6-1 to TRBJ2-7, with 12 bases matching TRBD2. The germline V gene has CDR1 MNHNS and CDR2 SASEGT. There are 15 residues in the CDR3. After removal of 7 bases from V and 5 bases from J, the junction contained 9 bases not matched to a gene. CDR3 protein: CASTPDGTSGHEQYF. CDR3 bases: TGTGCCAGCACCCCAGATGGGACTAGCGGGCACGAGCAGTACTTC.

The table lists this clonotype with many counts. The genes are TRBV7-6 and TRBJ2-2, with D perhaps matching TRBD1 or TRBD2 (5 bases each). The CDR3 is made up of 15 amino acids. V was pared by 6 bases and J by 0 bases, with 11 bases between. Germline V CDR1 and CDR2: SGHVS, FNYEAQ. The CDR3 nucleotides read TGTGCCAGCAGTCCTTGGGGGTCGAACACCGGGGAGCTGTTTTTT. The encoded protein is CASSPWGSNTGELFF.

This clonotype was counted a few times. V usage is TRBV12-3 or TRBV12-4 and J usage is TRBJ1-2; no clear D gene. Trimming shortened V by 4 bases and J by 4 bases, and 7 bases separated the two germline ends. This CDR3 is 12 amino acids long. The CDR3 nucleotides are TGTGCCAGCAGTTGGGTTTTCTATGGCTACACCTTC. Translation gives CASSWVFYGYTF.

The table lists this clonotype with a count of one. One base away lies a much larger clone, so this may be a sequencing read error. The genes are TRBV7-2 and TRBJ1-6; D gene ambiguous. CDR1 SGHTA and CDR2 FQGNSA come from the germline V gene. The CDR3 has 14 amino acids. Trimming left V 2 bases short and J 18 bases short, with 20 bases between. The CDR3, as DNA: TGTGCCAGCAGCTTAAGTGGAGGGCGGAGGGAGGCCCACTTT. Its translation: CASSLSGGRREAHF.

The chain combines TRBV5-6 with TRBJ1-5; the D is unclear. Trimming pared 2 bases from V and 0 bases from J, leaving 6 bases between. The CDR3 consists of 14 residues. Germline V lookup: CDR1 SGHDT, CDR2 YYEEEE. The CDR3 region has the DNA TGTGCCAGCAGCTTAATGCTTAGCAATCAGCCCCAGCATTTT. Its translation: CASSLMLSNQPQHF.

J is TRBJ1-6 and V is TRBV10-3; D possibly corresponds to TRBD1 (5 bases). Germline V gene data show CDR1 as ENHRY and CDR2 as SYGVKD. This CDR3 has 15 residues. V was clipped by 10 bases and J by 10 bases, with 23 bases between them. Here the CDR3 DNA reads TGTGCCACCAAGGAGGAAGGGGCGAAAGGCTCACCCCTCCACTTT. Protein product: CATKEEGAKGSPLHF.

This rearrangement joins TRBV29-1 to TRBJ2-7; possible D gene TRBD1, 6 bases. V was trimmed by 3 bases and J by 2 bases, leaving 17 bases between them. Germline values: CDR1 SQVTM, CDR2 ANQGSEA. CDR3 length equals 15 residues. The CDR3 region is CSVEGTVEGAYEQYF. CDR3 bases: TGCAGCGTTGAGGGTACTGTCGAGGGGGCCTACGAGCAGTACTTC.

The table lists this clonotype with many counts. V and J are TRBV20-1 and TRBJ1-2, with a tentative D call TRBD1 (5 bases). Germline assignment: CDR1 DFQATT and CDR2 SNEGSKA (reference sequence). Trimming cost V 5 bases and J 4 bases, with 11 bases left between them. This CDR3 spans 12 amino acids. The CDR3 loop reads CSARGPVYGYTF. In DNA, the CDR3 is TGCAGTGCTCGGGGACCTGTCTATGGCTACACCTTC.

The table lists this clonotype with many counts. The V and J genes are TRBV15 and TRBJ2-7; D uncertain. CDR1 and CDR2 (germline): LNHNV, YYDKDF (reference sequence). This CDR3 has 14 amino acids. V shed 1 base and J shed 1 base, with 8 bases lying between them. The CDR3 sequence is CATSRGPASYEQYF. Here the CDR3 DNA reads TGTGCCACCAGCAGAGGGCCGGCATCCTACGAGCAGTACTTC. Full variable domain (rest looked up from reference TRBV15 and TRBJ2-7): DAMVIQNPRYQVTQFGKPVTLSCSQTLNHNVMYWYQQKSSQAPKLLFHYYDKDFNNEADTPDNFQSRRPNTSFCFLDIRSPGLGDTAMYLCATSRGPASYEQYFGPGTRLTVT.

This clonotype was counted many times. CDR3 nucleotide sequence: TGTGCCAGCAGCTTACAAGGCCCAGGGGGCTACGAGCAGTACTTC. Translated: CASSLQGPGGYEQYF. The rearrangement joins TRBV7-2 to TRBJ2-7, with 7 positions matching TRBD1. The germline V gene has CDR1 SGHTA and CDR2 FQGNSA. V shed 2 bases and J 3 bases; nucleotides not matched to a gene: 7. CDR3 length: 15 residues.

This clonotype has only one observation. V usage is TRBV25-1 and J usage is TRBJ1-4, with D unresolved. The CDR3 consists of 13 residues. The V end lost 5 bases, the J end lost 7 bases, and 11 bases lay between the germline ends. Germline V gives CDR1 MGHDK, CDR2 SYGVNS. The CDR3 nucleotides are TGTGCCAGCAGTTATCGGGCAGGTGAAAAACTGTTTTTT. Its translation: CASSYRAGEKLFF.

The gene calls are TRBV5-6 and TRBJ2-5, with D unresolved. Germline V CDR1 and CDR2: SGHDT, YYEEEE. V was pared by 2 bases and J by 5 bases, with 10 bases between. The CDR3 is made up of 13 amino acids. In DNA form, the CDR3 reads TGTGCCAGCAGCTTCGGGCGATGGGAGACCCAGTACTTC. Residues: CASSFGRWETQYF. Full variable domain (rest looked up from reference TRBV5-6 and TRBJ2-5): DAGVTQSPTHLIKTRGQQVTLRCSPKSGHDTVSWYQQALGQGPQFIFQYYEEEERQRGNFPDRFSGHQFPNYSSELNVNALLLGDSALYLCASSFGRWETQYFGPGTRLLVL.

At least ten counts were recorded for this clonotype. The germline gene is not matched at one end of the junction; a read error may be the cause. The chain recombines TRBV4-1 with TRBJ2-5; D remains unclear. In germline, CDR1 is MGHRA, CDR2 YSYEKL. CDR3 length equals 13 residues. The CDR3 coding sequence is TGTGCCAGCAGCCAAGTAGGACGGGAGACCCAGTACTTC. It is translated as CASSQVGRETQYF.

The sample holds a few counts of this clonotype. CDR3 sequence (DNA): TGTGCCAGCAGTCTCAGACAGGGTTCAGATCAGCCCCAGCATTTT. Translated: CASSLRQGSDQPQHF. V usage is TRBV2 and J usage is TRBJ1-5; 7 bases agree with TRBD1. J lost 5 bases, V lost 5 bases, and 9 bases had no gene match. The CDR3 sequence is 15 residues long. The germline V gene encodes CDR1 SNHLY and CDR2 FYNNEI.

This clonotype was seen only a few times. This chain uses TRBV12-3 or TRBV12-4 with TRBJ1-4, with D tentatively TRBD1 (5 bases). CDR3 length equals 12 residues. With 6 bases removed from V and 6 bases from J, the gap between germline ends came to 8 bases. CDR3 bases: TGTGCCAGCAGGGGACTGGATGAAAAACTGTTTTTT. It encodes CASRGLDEKLFF.

Ten or more counts support this clonotype. The V call is TRBV10-3, the J call TRBJ2-5; TRBD2 matches 7 bases. This CDR3 has 14 residues. After removal of 8 bases from V and 4 bases from J, the junction contained 10 bases not matched to a gene. CDR1 and CDR2 (germline): ENHRY, SYGVKD. The CDR3 sequence is CAIRGSGEGETQYF. In DNA form, the CDR3 reads TGTGCCATCCGGGGCTCCGGGGAGGGAGAGACCCAGTACTTC.

This clonotype was observed many times. The genes are TRBV15 and TRBJ2-2; no firm D call. The ends were cut back, 5 bases at V and 1 base at J, with 11 bases in the middle. In germline, CDR1 is LNHNV, CDR2 YYDKDF (reference sequence). CDR3 size: 15 residues. DNA of the CDR3: TGTGCCACCAGCGCACTCCAGGAGAACACCGGGGAGCTGTTTTTT. Residues: CATSALQENTGELFF.

This clonotype was picked up one time. It may be a read error: a sequence one base away is much more abundant. The rearrangement links TRBV7-2 to TRBJ2-5; perhaps D is TRBD1 or TRBD2 (5 bases each). The CDR3 totals 14 residues. V dropped 3 bases and J dropped 5 bases, with 13 bases sitting between them. From germline, CDR1 is SGHTA and CDR2 FQGNSA. The CDR3 here is CASSFTGADETQYF. The CDR3 nucleotides are TGTGCCAGCAGCTTCACCGGGGCAGATGAGACCCAGTACTTC.

With respect to this clonotype: A much larger clone differs from this one at a single base, so this may be a read error. V and J are TRBV7-3 and TRBJ1-1; possible D gene TRBD1, 5 bases. Germline-derived CDR1 and CDR2 are SGHTA and FQGTGA. V lost 0 bases to trimming and J lost 6 bases, with 11 bases between them. The CDR3 loop spans 14 amino acids. CDR3 sequence: CASSLTGTPAEAFF. The CDR3 region has the DNA TGTGCCAGCAGCTTAACAGGGACTCCCGCTGAAGCTTTCTTT.

This clonotype was detected a few times. The V call is TRBV2, the J call TRBJ1-2, with TRBD1 as a possible D gene (6 bases). CDR1 SNHLY and CDR2 FYNNEI come from the germline V gene. The V end was cut by 5 bases, the J end by 3 bases, with 13 bases between. The CDR3 covers 14 residues. The CDR3 DNA reads TGTGCCAGCAGTTTATCAGGGGTCGACTATGGCTACACCTTC. Translated: CASSLSGVDYGYTF.

The sample holds many counts of this clonotype. The chain carries TRBV19 and TRBJ1-1, with no clear D. V shed 6 bases and J shed 0 bases, with 14 bases lying between them. The CDR3 length is 15 residues. CDR1 and CDR2 (germline): LNHDA, SQIVND (reference sequence). The DNA for the CDR3 is TGTGCCAGTAGCCCCCCTGGAAGAATGAACACTGAAGCTTTCTTT. As protein: CASSPPGRMNTEAFF.

The rearrangement joins TRBV7-3 to TRBJ2-7, with 8 bases identical to TRBD2. This CDR3 region has 16 residues. CDR1 is SGHTA and CDR2 is FQGTGA in the germline V gene. Losses at the gene ends were 8 bases for V and 5 bases for J; bases not matched to a gene: 17. The chain's CDR3 is CASLSGSPKGLHEQYF. The CDR3 DNA sequence: TGTGCCAGCTTGAGCGGGAGCCCAAAGGGCCTCCACGAGCAGTACTTC.

This chain joins TRBV12-3 or TRBV12-4 and TRBJ2-7; 12 positions match TRBD2. CDR3 length: 14 residues. The junction had 4 bases not matched to a gene; V was cut back by 4 bases and J by 6 bases. This chain's CDR3 is CASSYGLAGSEQYF. The CDR3 DNA reads as TGTGCCAGCAGTTACGGACTAGCGGGGAGCGAGCAGTACTTC.

To note about this clonotype: A much larger clone differs by one base, so this may be a read error. CDR3 protein: CAVRETGVETQYF. The CDR3 nucleotides are TGTGCCGTCAGGGAGACAGGGGTAGAGACCCAGTACTTC. This chain links TRBV10-3 with TRBJ2-5, with 8 bases aligning to TRBD1. Germline assignment: CDR1 ENHRY and CDR2 SYGVKD. The CDR3 sequence is 13 residues long.

The chain joins TRBV9 to TRBJ2-7; D not certain. This CDR3 is built from 12 residues. V lost 2 bases and J 4 bases, leaving 7 bases between the germline ends. Per germline, CDR1 SGDLS and CDR2 YYNGEE. The CDR3 DNA reads TGTGCCAGCAGCGTTGTGCATTACGAGCAGTACTTC. Protein: CASSVVHYEQYF.

This clonotype was observed a handful of times. This chain uses TRBV9 with TRBJ2-5; perhaps D is TRBD1 or TRBD2 (5 bases each). CDR3 length equals 14 residues. In germline, CDR1 is SGDLS, CDR2 YYNGEE. Trimming took 5 bases from V and 9 from J, leaving 20 bases between them. The CDR3 is CASSPGPLFGPQYF. The CDR3 nucleotides read TGTGCCAGCAGTCCGGGACCGTTATTTGGGCCCCAGTACTTC.